Here is one T cell receptor (beta chain) with its context. This CDR3 is also generated by other DNA sequences in the sample. Data came from immunoSEQ multiplex PCR; TCRdb stores just in-frame clones and leaves some out. The sample lists over 30,000 clones; 66% were seen once. With 0 bases removed from V and 4 bases from J, the gap between germline ends came to 7 bases. CDR3 length: 13 residues. Germline values: CDR1 SGHNT, CDR2 YYREEE (reference sequence). The data derive from a study of monozygotic twins with cystic fibrosis. The chain couples TRBV5-4 to TRBJ2-5; D is uncertain. The TCR originated in a girl aged 5-17 years with cystic fibrosis. The sample was blood. The CDR3 DNA sequence: TGTGCCAGCAGCTTGGGGAGAACAGAGACCCAGTACTTC. Encoded protein: CASSLGRTETQYF.